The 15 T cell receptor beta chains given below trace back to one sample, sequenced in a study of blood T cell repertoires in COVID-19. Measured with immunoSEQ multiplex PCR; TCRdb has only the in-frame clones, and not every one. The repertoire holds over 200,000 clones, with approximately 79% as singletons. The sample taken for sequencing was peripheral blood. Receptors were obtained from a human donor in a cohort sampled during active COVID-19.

CDR3 sequence reads: CAVGGVHSGSNEQFF. The CDR3 DNA sequence: TGTGCCGTCGGCGGAGTCCATAGCGGGAGCAATGAGCAGTTCTTC. The rearrangement links TRBV10-3 to TRBJ2-1; 9 bases agree with TRBD2. J was trimmed by 6 bases and V by 11 bases; bases with no gene match: 14. In germline, CDR1 is ENHRY, CDR2 SYGVKD. This CDR3 is 15 amino acids long.

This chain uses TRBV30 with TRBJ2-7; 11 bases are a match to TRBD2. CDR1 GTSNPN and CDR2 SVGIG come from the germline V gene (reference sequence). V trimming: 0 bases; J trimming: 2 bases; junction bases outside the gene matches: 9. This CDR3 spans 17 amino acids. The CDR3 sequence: CAWSVLLAGVWAYEQYF. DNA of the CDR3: TGTGCCTGGAGTGTACTACTAGCGGGAGTATGGGCCTACGAGCAGTACTTC.

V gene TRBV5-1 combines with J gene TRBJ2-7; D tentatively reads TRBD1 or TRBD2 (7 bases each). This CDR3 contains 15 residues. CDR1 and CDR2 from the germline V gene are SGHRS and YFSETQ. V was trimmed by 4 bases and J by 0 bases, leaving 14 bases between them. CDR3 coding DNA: TGCGCCAGCAGCCTGGGGGGGACAGTCTCCTACGAGCAGTACTTC. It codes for CASSLGGTVSYEQYF.

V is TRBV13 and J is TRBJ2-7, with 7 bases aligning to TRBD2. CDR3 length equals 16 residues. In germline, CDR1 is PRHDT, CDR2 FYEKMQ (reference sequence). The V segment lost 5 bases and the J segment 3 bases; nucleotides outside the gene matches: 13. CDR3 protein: CASSLIGGSEIYEQYF. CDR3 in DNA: TGTGCCAGCAGCCTCATCGGGGGGAGTGAGATCTACGAGCAGTACTTC.

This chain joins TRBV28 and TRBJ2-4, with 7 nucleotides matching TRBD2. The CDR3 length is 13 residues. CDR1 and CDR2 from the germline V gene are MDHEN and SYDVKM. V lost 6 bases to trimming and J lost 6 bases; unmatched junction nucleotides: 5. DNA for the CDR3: TGTGCCAGCAGACGACTAGCTCTAAACATTCAGTACTTC. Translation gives CASRRLALNIQYF.

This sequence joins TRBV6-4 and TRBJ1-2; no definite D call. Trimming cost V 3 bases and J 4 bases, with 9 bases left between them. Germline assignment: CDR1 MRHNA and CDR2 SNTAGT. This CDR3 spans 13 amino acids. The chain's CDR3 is CASSESAGYGYTF. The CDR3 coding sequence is TGTGCCAGCAGTGAGTCGGCGGGCTATGGCTACACCTTC.

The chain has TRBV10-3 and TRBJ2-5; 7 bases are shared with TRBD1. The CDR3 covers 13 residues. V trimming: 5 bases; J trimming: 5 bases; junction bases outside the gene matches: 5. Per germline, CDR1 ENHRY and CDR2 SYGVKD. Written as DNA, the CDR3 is TGTGCCATCAGTAAGACAGGGTGGGAGACCCAGTACTTC. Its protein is CAISKTGWETQYF.

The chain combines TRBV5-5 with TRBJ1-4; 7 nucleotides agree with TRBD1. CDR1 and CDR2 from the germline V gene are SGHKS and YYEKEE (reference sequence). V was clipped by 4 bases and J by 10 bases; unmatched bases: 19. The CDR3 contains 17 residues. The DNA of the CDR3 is TGTGCCAGCAGCCAAGACCGGTGGTTAGGGGGCGTGGGAAAACTGTTTTTT. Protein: CASSQDRWLGGVGKLFF.

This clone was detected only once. The CDR3 DNA follows: TGTGCCAGCAGCGGGACTAGCGGGGGGGCCCATTCAAAGTATTTT. Its translation is CASSGTSGGAHSKYF. The rearrangement links TRBV9 to TRBJ2-3; TRBD2 agrees at 15 bases. There are 15 residues in the CDR3. The germline gives CDR1 SGDLS, CDR2 YYNGEE. The ends lost 3 bases at V and 13 bases at J; junction bases unmatched: 9.

The CDR3 DNA reads TGTGCCAGCAGCTTAGTTGGGACTAGGGGAGATACGCAGTATTTT. Its protein is CASSLVGTRGDTQYF. The chain is built from TRBV7-2 and TRBJ2-3; 8 bases match TRBD2. Germline-derived CDR1 and CDR2 are SGHTA and FQGNSA. J lost 5 bases, V lost 1 base, and 5 bases had no gene match. CDR3 length equals 15 residues. The full variable domain, with the rest looked up from reference TRBV7-2 and TRBJ2-3, is GAGVSQSPSNKVTEKGKDVELRCDPISGHTALYWYRQSLGQGLEFLIYFQGNSAPDKSGLPSDRFSAERTGGSVSTLTIQRTQQEDSAVYLCASSLVGTRGDTQYFGPGTRLTVL.

CDR3 loop: CASSETGRNEQYF. The CDR3 nucleotides read TGTGCCAGCAGTGAGACAGGCCGGAACGAGCAGTACTTC. This chain connects TRBV2 to TRBJ2-7, with a weak D call TRBD1 (6 bases). CDR1 and CDR2 from the germline V gene are SNHLY and FYNNEI. This CDR3 is built from 13 residues. The V gene lost 3 bases and the J gene lost 5 bases, with 11 bases spanning the gap.

This CDR3 is CASSAGWTGFGYTF. In nucleotides, the CDR3 is TGTGCCAGCAGTGCAGGTTGGACAGGGTTTGGCTACACCTTC. The chain couples TRBV2 to TRBJ1-2; 8 bases match TRBD1. Germline loops: CDR1 SNHLY, CDR2 FYNNEI. The CDR3 runs 14 residues. V dropped 4 bases and J dropped 7; count of bases not matched to a gene: 8.

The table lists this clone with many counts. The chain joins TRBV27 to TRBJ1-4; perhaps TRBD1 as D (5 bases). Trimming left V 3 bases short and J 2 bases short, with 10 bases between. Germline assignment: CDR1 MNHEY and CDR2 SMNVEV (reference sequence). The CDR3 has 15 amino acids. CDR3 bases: TGTGCCAGCAGTTTCAGGGATGCGACTAATGAAAAACTGTTTTTT. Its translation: CASSFRDATNEKLFF.

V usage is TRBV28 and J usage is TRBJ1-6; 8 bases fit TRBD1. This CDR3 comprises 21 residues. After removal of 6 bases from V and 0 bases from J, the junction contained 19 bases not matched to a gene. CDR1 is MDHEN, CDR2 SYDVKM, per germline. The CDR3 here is CASSSQIVPGQASSYNSPLHF. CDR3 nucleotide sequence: TGTGCCAGCAGCTCACAAATCGTCCCGGGACAGGCGAGCTCCTATAATTCACCCCTCCACTTT.

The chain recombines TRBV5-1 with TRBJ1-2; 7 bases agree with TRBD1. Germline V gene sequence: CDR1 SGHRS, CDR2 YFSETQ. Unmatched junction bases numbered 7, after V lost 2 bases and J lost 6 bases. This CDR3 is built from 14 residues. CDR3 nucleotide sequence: TGCGCCAGCAGCTTAGACAGGGTGGAGGATGGCTACACCTTC. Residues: CASSLDRVEDGYTF.